This T cell receptor beta chain was identified during a study of circulating CD8 cells and anti-PD-1 response in melanoma (dated by TCRdb to between 2020 and 2021). Notes on the research overall: Patients received nivolumab intravenously at 3 mg/kg every 2 weeks. The TCR repertoire analysis included some 11 melanoma patients, of whom 7 were non-responders and 4 were responders. On on-treatment samples, PD-1 was detected using a biotinylated anti-human IgG4 antibody. The melanoma cohort included around 13 patients, of whom seven received anti-PD-1 as first-line therapy and six had previously received targeted therapy or immunotherapy. Patients with complete or partial responses were classified as responders, and patients with stable or progressive disease (RECIST v1.1) were classified as non-responders. General conclusions and limits of the study: The cohort mixed treatment-naive and previously treated patients, which the authors noted could influence results. Experiments were generally performed without replicates because of limited material. Only baseline and M1 samples from a small cohort with few responders were used in the published TCR repertoire comparisons. Tumor material was not accessible, so tumor reactivity was assessed by peptide assays on expanded sorted subsets instead. Repertoires were mostly private between subsets, with fewer than 8% of TRB clonotypes shared at M1, and the greatest sharing occurred between DPOS and TIGIT. The DNEG repertoire had the highest diversity, the PD-1 and DPOS repertoires had similar and higher clonality, and the TIGIT repertoires had the lowest diversity.

As a fraction of the sample, this clonotype is hyperexpanded (1% or more). It has no known antigen specificity. Base quality data are lacking; no much larger clone is found one base away. The germline V gene (reference sequence) specifies SEHNR as CDR1 and FQNEAQ as CDR2. V gives up 5 bases and J gives up 0 bases, and the segment between their germline ends measures 14 bases. Reading from cysteine to phenylalanine, the CDR3 counts 16 amino acids. Just the 48-base CDR3 DNA is kept, in frame starting at base 1. Four subsets defined by PD-1 and/or TIGIT were sorted from live CD3+CD8+TCRalphabeta+ cells on a BD FACSAria II cell sorter. To characterize how relevant each subset is to anti-PD-1 therapy response, circulating CD8 T cells were sorted into four subsets based on PD-1 and TIGIT expression. Both TCR alpha and TCR beta chains were sequenced from each sorted CD8 T-cell subset. Peripheral blood was drawn before the first anti-PD-1 injection and after two and four injections. Ficoll gradient centrifugation was used to isolate PBMCs right away. Until use, PBMCs were stored frozen in liquid nitrogen in RPMI containing about 21% FCS and around 9.2% DMSO. Thawed PBMCs were stained with a viability dye and antibodies against CD3, CD8alpha, TCRalphabeta, PD-1 and TIGIT. Total RNA was extracted with the RNeasy Kit, and a RIN above 7 was reached by every sample.

Data came from a NextSeq 500. TCR libraries were prepared from approximately 15 ng of total RNA with the QIAseq Immune Repertoire RNA Library Kit, Human TCR Panel. The TCR libraries were sequenced on an Illumina NextSeq using a Mid Output V2 kit and asymmetric 261x41 paired-end reads. Each TCR library was diluted to about 4.4 nM, pooled, denatured and loaded at around 0.9 pM. The published analysis was carried out like this. TCR FASTQ files were processed in the QIAGEN GeneGlobe Data Analysis Center, and downstream analysis was performed in R 3.5.2. Clonality was calculated as one minus the Shannon entropy normalized by the log of the number of unique productive sequences. Fisher exact tests at 5% FDR, run separately within each subset, picked out TRA or TRB clonotypes whose abundance differed between baseline and M1. Differentially abundant clonotypes were categorized as emerging, expanding, contracting or non-expanding/contracting. Repertoire overlap between patients was measured with Morisita's overlap index. TCRdb reran the public reads through fastp at Q25 and MiXCR, keeping productive beta chains. Every entry covers one CDR3 protein and lists the most common genes and DNA from its rows. TCRdb, not the authors, supplied the V and J calls. For this sample the table gives some 520 distinct CDR3 sequences, of which around 6.9% were detected only once. The top ten clones comprise around 39% of the sample.

The sequence joins TRBV7-9 to TRBJ2-1; the D gene is possibly TRBD2, with 5 bases matching. The sample in question was CD8+ T cells from PBMCs, obtained at baseline or after one month of anti-PD-1 therapy (not recorded which). The source is a human donor with melanoma. The CDR3 protein is CASSGLRGSSYNEQFF. Read as DNA, the sequence is TGTGCCAGCAGCGGGCTACGGGGTAGCTCCTACAATGAGCAGTTCTTC.